The 24 T cell receptor beta chains listed next were all sequenced from one sample in a study of glioma-infiltrating T cells after dendritic cell vaccination. The time point denotes: after dendritic cell vaccination, including at tumor progression/relapse. Measured with immunoSEQ multiplex PCR; TCRdb has only the in-frame clones, and not every one. The profile shows fewer than 90,000 clones, over 80% of them singletons. The sequenced sample was blood, obtained after dendritic cell vaccination. The receptors here all came from a human donor with glioblastoma.

CDR3 loop: CASSGGGLAGNKGTDTQYF. The DNA for the CDR3 is TGTGCCAGCAGCGGGGGGGGACTAGCGGGTAATAAGGGCACAGATACGCAGTATTTT. V and J are TRBV7-3 and TRBJ2-3, with 12 bases lining up with TRBD2. CDR3 size: 19 residues. The germline CDR1 and CDR2 sequences are SGHTA and FQGTGA. The J segment lost 1 base and the V segment lost 5 bases, leaving 13 bases of the junction unmatched. Filled out from reference TRBV7-3 and TRBJ2-3, the complete variable domain reads GAGVSQTPSNKVTEKGKYVELRCDPISGHTALYWYRQSLGQGPEFLIYFQGTGAADDSGLPNDRFFAVRPEGSVSTLKIQRTERGDSAVYLCASSGGGLAGNKGTDTQYFGPGTRLTVL.

The chain has TRBV6-1 and TRBJ2-5; D call uncertain. The J call may be wrong; the DNA end is better matched by TRBJ2-7. CDR1 is MNHNS, CDR2 SASEGT, per germline. The CDR3 consists of 12 residues. CDR3 protein: CASSEGDYEQYF. Here the CDR3 DNA reads TGTGCCAGCAGTGAAGGCGACTACGAGCAGTACTTC.

V is TRBV5-1 and J is TRBJ2-1; 9 nucleotides agree with TRBD1. With V trimmed by 3 bases and J by 6 bases, 7 bases remained unmatched. Germline V gene data show CDR1 as SGHRS and CDR2 as YFSETQ. This CDR3 comprises 15 residues. The CDR3 reads CASSSLDRGSNEQFF. CDR3 coding DNA: TGCGCCAGCAGCTCATTGGACAGGGGTAGCAATGAGCAGTTCTTC. Full variable domain (remainder filled in from reference TRBV5-1 and TRBJ2-1): KAGVTQTPRYLIKTRGQQVTLSCSPISGHRSVSWYQQTPGQGLQFLFEYFSETQRNKGNFPGRFSGRQFSNSRSEMNVSTLELGDSALYLCASSSLDRGSNEQFFGPGTRLTVL.

This chain links TRBV30 with TRBJ1-6, with D possibly TRBD1 on 6 matching bases. Trimming cost V 2 bases and J 4 bases, with 12 bases left between them. Germline assignment: CDR1 GTSNPN and CDR2 SVGIG (reference sequence). The CDR3 runs to 15 residues. This CDR3 is CAWSRGGGYNSPLHF. The CDR3 nucleotides read TGTGCCTGGAGTCGAGGGGGTGGGTATAATTCACCCCTCCACTTT.

The chain combines TRBV6-1 with TRBJ2-1; 7 bases are shared with TRBD2. CDR3 length equals 14 residues. J was trimmed by 5 bases and V by 1 base; bases with no gene match: 2. Germline CDR1 reads MNHNS; CDR2 reads SASEGT. The CDR3, as DNA: TGTGCCAGCAGTGAAGTGGGACTAAACAATGAGCAGTTCTTC. The encoded protein is CASSEVGLNNEQFF.

The chain couples TRBV29-1 to TRBJ1-2; perhaps TRBD1 as D (6 bases). Germline lookup yields CDR1 SQVTM and CDR2 ANQGSEA. The length of the CDR3 is 14 residues. V lost 4 bases, J lost 2 bases, and 14 bases lay in between. The CDR3 loop reads CSVASVGQNYGYTF. In DNA, the CDR3 is TGCAGCGTTGCTTCTGTAGGACAGAACTATGGCTACACCTTC.

The chain recombines TRBV7-9 with TRBJ1-2; a weak D match, TRBD1 (6 bases). Germline lookup yields CDR1 SEHNR and CDR2 FQNEAQ (reference sequence). The V end lost 4 bases, the J end lost 5 bases, and 23 bases lay between the germline ends. This CDR3 contains 17 residues. CDR3 bases: TGTGCCAGCAGCTCTACCTCCCTACAGGGATCGGGGTATGGCTACACCTTC. Translation: CASSSTSLQGSGYGYTF.

The CDR3 coding sequence is TGTGCCAGCAGCCAAGATCAGGAGCGGGAGAACACTGAAGCTTTCTTT. Its protein product is CASSQDQERENTEAFF. J is TRBJ1-1 and V is TRBV4-2; no clear D. Trimming shortened V by 0 bases and J by 1 base, and 12 bases separated the two germline ends. Per the germline V gene, CDR1 is LGHNA and CDR2 is YNFKEQ. CDR3 size: 16 residues.

The chain has TRBV6-6 and TRBJ1-5; tentatively, D is TRBD1 (6 bases). The V end lost 3 bases, the J end lost 4 bases, and 13 bases lay between the germline ends. The germline CDR1 and CDR2 sequences are MNHNY and SVGAGI (reference sequence). The CDR3 loop spans 15 amino acids. The DNA for the CDR3 is TGTGCCAGCAGTTATGGACAAGGGGGAAATCAGCCCCAGCATTTT. Translated, it gives CASSYGQGGNQPQHF.

The rearrangement links TRBV5-1 to TRBJ2-1, with D maybe TRBD2 (7 bases). CDR1 is SGHRS and CDR2 is YFSETQ in the germline V gene. This CDR3 has 14 residues. Trimming cost V 4 bases and J 8 bases, with 16 bases left between them. The CDR3 is CASSPLQGGDEQFF. The CDR3 DNA is TGCGCCAGCAGCCCCCTACAGGGAGGGGATGAGCAGTTCTTC. The full variable domain, rest sourced from reference TRBV5-1 and TRBJ2-1, is KAGVTQTPRYLIKTRGQQVTLSCSPISGHRSVSWYQQTPGQGLQFLFEYFSETQRNKGNFPGRFSGRQFSNSRSEMNVSTLELGDSALYLCASSPLQGGDEQFFGPGTRLTVL.

This chain connects TRBV19 to TRBJ1-5; possibly TRBD1 for D (6 bases). Germline CDR1 is LNHDA and CDR2 is SQIVND (reference sequence). The CDR3 covers 14 residues. V gave up 9 bases and J gave up 5 bases, with 17 bases separating them. In DNA, the CDR3 is TGTGCCAGCGACAAACAGGGATATGATCAGCCCCAGCATTTT. It encodes CASDKQGYDQPQHF.

V and J are TRBV7-2 and TRBJ1-1, with D possibly matching TRBD1 (5 bases). The CDR3 runs to 16 residues. V was cut by 4 bases and J by 1 base, with 16 bases left in between. The germline V gene encodes CDR1 SGHTA and CDR2 FQGNSA. CDR3 protein: CASSSQEGAENTEAFF. CDR3 nucleotide sequence: TGTGCCAGCAGCTCCCAGGAAGGGGCGGAGAACACTGAAGCTTTCTTT. Together with reference TRBV7-2 and TRBJ1-1, the CDR3 gives the full variable domain: GAGVSQSPSNKVTEKGKDVELRCDPISGHTALYWYRQSLGQGLEFLIYFQGNSAPDKSGLPSDRFSAERTGGSVSTLTIQRTQQEDSAVYLCASSSQEGAENTEAFFGQGTRLTVV.

V usage is TRBV9 and J usage is TRBJ2-5; tentative D call: TRBD2 (6 bases). This CDR3 is built from 15 residues. Germline V gene sequence: CDR1 SGDLS, CDR2 YYNGEE. The germline V and J ends were trimmed by 4 bases and 1 base, with 14 bases remaining between them. Here the CDR3 reads CASSPHGGFQETQYF. CDR3 DNA: TGTGCCAGCAGCCCCCACGGGGGTTTCCAAGAGACCCAGTACTTC.

This CDR3 is CASRRTSLDNEQFF. CDR3 bases: TGTGCCAGCAGGCGGACTTCCCTAGACAATGAGCAGTTCTTC. V gene TRBV27 combines with J gene TRBJ2-1, with TRBD2 as a possible D gene (5 bases). Germline V CDR1 and CDR2: MNHEY, SMNVEV (reference sequence). The V end was cut by 6 bases, the J end by 5 bases, with 14 bases between. CDR3 size: 14 residues.

This chain uses TRBV15 with TRBJ1-1; 7 positions match TRBD1. The CDR3 runs to 15 residues. CDR1 is LNHNV, CDR2 YYDKDF, per germline (reference sequence). V trimming: 0 bases; J trimming: 4 bases; junction bases outside the gene matches: 5. CDR3 DNA sequence: TGTGCCACCAGCAGAGACCCAGGGGGGATCACTGAAGCTTTCTTT. Translation: CATSRDPGGITEAFF.

V is TRBV5-1 and J is TRBJ2-3, with TRBD2 matching over 8 bases. J was trimmed by 3 bases and V by 0 bases; bases with no gene match: 6. There are 16 residues in the CDR3. CDR1 SGHRS and CDR2 YFSETQ come from the germline V gene. The CDR3 DNA follows: TGCGCCAGCAGCTTGGCGAACGGGGGGGCGACAGATACGCAGTATTTT. Translated: CASSLANGGATDTQYF. The entire variable domain, with the rest obtained from reference TRBV5-1 and TRBJ2-3, is as follows: KAGVTQTPRYLIKTRGQQVTLSCSPISGHRSVSWYQQTPGQGLQFLFEYFSETQRNKGNFPGRFSGRQFSNSRSEMNVSTLELGDSALYLCASSLANGGATDTQYFGPGTRLTVL.

J is TRBJ1-1 and V is TRBV7-3; 8 nucleotides match TRBD1. The J segment lost 0 bases and the V segment lost 4 bases, leaving 4 bases of the junction unmatched. CDR3 length: 15 amino acids. Germline CDR1 and CDR2: SGHTA and FQGTGA. The DNA for the CDR3 is TGTGCCAGCAGCTCGCAGGGGGCCATGAACACTGAAGCTTTCTTT. Translated: CASSSQGAMNTEAFF.

This clone was observed once. The V gene is TRBV16, the J gene TRBJ2-7; D remains ambiguous. This CDR3 contains 13 residues. Germline V lookup: CDR1 KGHSY, CDR2 FQNENV. Trimming shortened V by 3 bases and J by 6 bases, and 12 bases separated the two germline ends. In DNA form, the CDR3 reads TGTGCCAGCAGCCAGCCGGTAGTGTTCGAGCAGTACTTC. Its protein is CASSQPVVFEQYF.

J is TRBJ1-5 and V is TRBV5-1, with D possibly matching TRBD1 (6 bases). V was cut by 0 bases and J by 1 base, with 11 bases left in between. The CDR3 is 16 amino acids. Germline CDR1 reads SGHRS; CDR2 reads YFSETQ. The CDR3: CASSLEGGASNQPQHF. The CDR3 nucleotides read TGCGCCAGCAGCTTGGAGGGGGGGGCGAGCAATCAGCCCCAGCATTTT.

The chain couples TRBV5-1 to TRBJ1-4; the match to TRBD1 covers 10 bases. J lost 8 bases, V lost 3 bases, and 7 bases had no gene match. Germline V gene data show CDR1 as SGHRS and CDR2 as YFSETQ. The CDR3 loop spans 15 amino acids. The CDR3 sequence is CASSSPGTGEEKLFF. DNA of the CDR3: TGCGCCAGCAGCTCGCCCGGGACAGGGGAGGAAAAACTGTTTTTT.

This chain uses TRBV30 with TRBJ2-5; 7 nucleotides line up with TRBD1. The V and J ends lost 5 bases and 4 bases, in that order; junction bases with no gene match: 7. CDR1 GTSNPN and CDR2 SVGIG come from the germline V gene (reference sequence). The CDR3 has 13 amino acids. The CDR3 DNA follows: TGTGCCTGGGGACGACAGGGTTTAGAGACCCAGTACTTC. Amino acid sequence: CAWGRQGLETQYF.

The chain carries TRBV19 and TRBJ2-1, with TRBD2 matching over 8 bases. Unmatched junction bases numbered 10, after V lost 5 bases and J lost 4 bases. Germline-derived CDR1 and CDR2 are LNHDA and SQIVND (reference sequence). The length of the CDR3 is 16 residues. The CDR3 here is CASSAVAGSNYNEQFF. The CDR3 nucleotides are TGTGCCAGTAGTGCGGTAGCGGGGTCCAATTACAATGAGCAGTTCTTC.

The rearrangement links TRBV2 to TRBJ2-1; 10 nucleotides agree with TRBD2. The J segment lost 7 bases and the V segment lost 2 bases, leaving 2 bases of the junction unmatched. The CDR3 contains 14 residues. The V gene's germline CDR1 is SNHLY and CDR2 FYNNEI. The CDR3 is CASSESGGANEQFF. The CDR3 bases are TGTGCCAGCAGTGAAAGCGGGGGGGCAAATGAGCAGTTCTTC.

This sequence joins TRBV5-1 and TRBJ2-2; 8 bases are a match to TRBD1. Germline CDR1 reads SGHRS; CDR2 reads YFSETQ. There are 17 residues in the CDR3. V gave up 4 bases and J gave up 2 bases; unmatched junction bases: 10. CDR3 nucleotide sequence: TGCGCCAGCAGCCCAACCGACAGGGGATCAAACACCGGGGAGCTGTTTTTT. Its protein is CASSPTDRGSNTGELFF. Full variable domain (rest looked up from reference TRBV5-1 and TRBJ2-2): KAGVTQTPRYLIKTRGQQVTLSCSPISGHRSVSWYQQTPGQGLQFLFEYFSETQRNKGNFPGRFSGRQFSNSRSEMNVSTLELGDSALYLCASSPTDRGSNTGELFFGEGSRLTVL.